This TCR beta chain derives from a study of T cell repertoires in cytomegalovirus infection. TCRdb processed the reads anew with MiXCR; each CDR3 protein has one entry. The sample includes 250,000 or so distinct CDR3 sequences, 9% to 15% of them seen just once. This clonotype has a handful of counts. Sequenced: PBMCs. This TCR was sampled from a human donor in good health (CMV status not recorded). Some clones in this sample may be carry-over from other donors' samples.

The CDR3 coding sequence is TGTGCCAGCAGTGGGGACCCCTCCCTGGGCTACACCTTC. Encoded protein: CASSGDPSLGYTF. The chain recombines TRBV28 with TRBJ1-2, with TRBD1 as a possible D gene (5 bases). The CDR3 is 13 amino acids. The V end lost 5 bases, the J end lost 8 bases, and 15 bases lay between the germline ends. The germline gives CDR1 MDHEN, CDR2 SYDVKM.